One T cell receptor (beta chain) is described in this entry. What it recognizes is unknown. The data were obtained in a study of cytomegalovirus exposure and HLA in healthy donors. The germline V gene has CDR1 MNHEY and CDR2 SMNVEV (reference sequence). This CDR3 is built from 14 residues. V gave up 1 base and J gave up 5 bases; unmatched junction bases: 3. This PCR relied on a set of 60 Vbeta primers and 13 Jbeta primers. The protocol was immunoSEQ multiplex PCR, while the TCRdb copy is restricted to in-frame clones and leaves out a portion. The sample has roughly 60,000 clones; 60% to 85% are singletons. Whole-study results and caveats: There were some V segments, including TRBV6-2 and TRBV6-3, excluded as indistinguishable. Later, an analysis showed that TCR beta chains associated with HLA were more clonally expanded than others that were equally common. Certain sequence variants were highly shared and formed a cluster, and this cluster was likely a sequencing artifact.

Healthy bone marrow donors made up the cohort. Sequences were obtained from PBMCs. V usage is TRBV27 and J usage is TRBJ2-5; 8 bases match TRBD2. This clonotype originated in a middle-aged woman in good health and CMV-seropositive. CDR3 protein: CASSLWGGGETQYF. CDR3 in DNA: TGTGCCAGCAGTTTATGGGGCGGGGGGGAGACCCAGTACTTC.